This passage covers 23 T cell receptor beta chains from one sample sequenced in a study of neoadjuvant nivolumab and ipilimumab in lung cancer. This table comes from immunoSEQ multiplex PCR, and its TCRdb copy is limited to in-frame clones, with some not included. The sample has about 23,000 clones, approximately 77% seen once. Source: peripheral blood, taken before neoadjuvant nivolumab, alone or with ipilimumab. Source of these receptors: an adult with non-small cell lung cancer.

The chain joins TRBV11-2 to TRBJ2-1; TRBD2 aligns across 11 bases. Germline V CDR1 and CDR2: SGHAT, FQNNGV. The CDR3 loop spans 17 amino acids. Losses at the gene ends were 0 bases for V and 3 bases for J; bases not matched to a gene: 4. The CDR3 DNA sequence: TGTGCCAGCAGCTTAGAAGGGACTAGCGGTATCTACAATGAGCAGTTCTTC. Translating it yields CASSLEGTSGIYNEQFF.

The rearrangement uses TRBV7-8 and TRBJ2-3; tentatively, D is TRBD1 (6 bases). Germline loops: CDR1 SGHVS, CDR2 FQNEAQ. This CDR3 contains 16 residues. V gave up 4 bases and J gave up 5 bases, with 19 bases separating them. CDR3 in DNA: TGTGCCAGCAGCTCGCCACGGGTGGGGGCGGGAGATACGCAGTATTTT. It is translated as CASSSPRVGAGDTQYF.

The CDR3 is CACRIQGTNYGYTF. The CDR3, as DNA: TGTGCCTGTCGGATACAGGGAACAAACTATGGCTACACCTTC. The chain has TRBV30 and TRBJ1-2, with D maybe TRBD1 (6 bases). V dropped 6 bases and J dropped 2 bases, with 16 bases sitting between them. The CDR3 length is 14 residues. CDR1 is GTSNPN, CDR2 SVGIG, per germline (reference sequence).

This chain uses TRBV5-4 with TRBJ2-3; TRBD2 aligns across 10 bases. The germline V gene encodes CDR1 SGHNT and CDR2 YYREEE (reference sequence). Trimming cost V 3 bases and J 0 bases; bases outside gene matches: 4. The CDR3 extends over 16 amino acids. The CDR3 coding sequence is TGTGCCAGCAGCTCCTATAGCGGGAGGAGCACAGATACGCAGTATTTT. It translates to CASSSYSGRSTDTQYF.

This clone was detected only once. The CDR3 DNA reads as TGTGCCAGCTCACCAAACTCAGGGAACACTGAAGCTTTCTTT. It is translated as CASSPNSGNTEAFF. V is TRBV18 and J is TRBJ1-1; D gene ambiguous. Germline loops: CDR1 KGHSH, CDR2 LQKENI. Trimming cost V 2 bases and J 1 base, with 8 bases left between them. The CDR3 is 14 amino acids.

The chain links TRBV6-5 to TRBJ1-2, with a tentative D call TRBD1 (6 bases). Trimming shortened V by 4 bases and J by 8 bases, and 14 bases separated the two germline ends. Germline V lookup: CDR1 MNHEY, CDR2 SVGAGI. This CDR3 contains 13 residues. The CDR3 nucleotides read TGTGCCAGCAGTTCAAACGGGGGCCGCGGCTACACCTTC. Protein sequence: CASSSNGGRGYTF.

The chain has TRBV7-9 and TRBJ2-7, with TRBD2 matching 8 bases. Germline assignment: CDR1 SEHNR and CDR2 FQNEAQ (reference sequence). The length of the CDR3 is 14 residues. V lost 3 bases, J lost 2 bases, and 3 bases stayed unmatched. The CDR3 sequence: CASSFSGNPYEQYF. The CDR3 DNA is TGTGCCAGCAGCTTTAGCGGGAATCCCTACGAGCAGTACTTC.

The V gene is TRBV18, the J gene TRBJ2-1; 8 bases are a match to TRBD1. The junction had 7 bases not matched to a gene; V was cut back by 1 base and J by 5 bases. CDR1 and CDR2 from the germline V gene are KGHSH and LQKENI. The CDR3 is 16 amino acids. Here the CDR3 reads CASSPRQGNWDNEQFF. The CDR3 region has the DNA TGTGCCAGCTCACCACGACAGGGGAATTGGGACAATGAGCAGTTCTTC.

This clone occurred a few times. This chain uses TRBV27 with TRBJ1-4; 7 positions agree with TRBD1. The CDR3 loop spans 14 amino acids. Germline V CDR1 and CDR2: MNHEY, SMNVEV (reference sequence). V was pared by 3 bases and J by 7 bases, with 5 bases of the junction left unmatched. The chain's CDR3 is CASSFQGTAEKLFF. In DNA form, the CDR3 reads TGTGCCAGCAGTTTCCAGGGGACAGCTGAAAAACTGTTTTTT. Together with reference TRBV27 and TRBJ1-4, the CDR3 gives the full variable domain: EAQVTQNPRYLITVTGKKLTVTCSQNMNHEYMSWYRQDPGLGLRQIYYSMNVEVTDKGDVPEGYKVSRKEKRNFPLILESPSPNQTSLYFCASSFQGTAEKLFFGSGTQLSVL.

The chain carries TRBV4-2 and TRBJ2-3; maybe TRBD2 (5 bases). The CDR3 sequence is 15 residues long. V lost 0 bases and J lost 1, with 8 bases in between. CDR1 is LGHNA and CDR2 is YNFKEQ in the germline V gene. In nucleotides, the CDR3 is TGTGCCAGCAGCCAAGAGAGGCGGGGCACAGATACGCAGTATTTT. It specifies CASSQERRGTDTQYF.

With respect to this clone: Sequence at one end of the junction differs from germline and may be a read error. The chain carries TRBV18 and TRBJ1-1; D possibly corresponds to TRBD1 (5 bases). The germline V gene encodes CDR1 KGHSH and CDR2 LQKENI. CDR3 length: 16 amino acids. The CDR3 region is CASSPPGASRNAEAFF. CDR3 DNA: TGTGCCAGCTCACCACCCGGGGCCTCTAGGAACGCTGAAGCTTTCTTT.

The V and J genes are TRBV30 and TRBJ2-1; TRBD2 matches at 7 bases. Trimming took 8 bases from V and 3 from J; bases not matched to a gene: 7. The CDR3 is 13 amino acids. Germline V gives CDR1 GTSNPN, CDR2 SVGIG (reference sequence). The chain's CDR3 is CAGRDYNYNEQFF. The CDR3 DNA reads TGTGCCGGCCGGGACTACAACTACAATGAGCAGTTCTTC. Looking up the rest from reference TRBV30 and TRBJ2-1 gives the full variable domain: SQTIHQWPATLVQPVGSPLSLECTVEGTSNPNLYWYRQAAGRGLQLLFYSVGIGQISSEVPQNLSASRPQDRQFILSSKKLLLSDSGFYLCAGRDYNYNEQFFGPGTRLTVL.

This clone is classed as medium-sized (0.01 to 0.1%). The chain combines TRBV6-6 with TRBJ2-7, with D uncertain. Germline loops: CDR1 MNHNY, CDR2 SVGAGI (reference sequence). CDR3 length equals 13 residues. Trimming removed 5 bases at V and 1 base at J, with 9 bases between. CDR3 sequence (DNA): TGTGCCAGCAGTGTGGACGGATCCTACGAGCAGTACTTC. It specifies CASSVDGSYEQYF.

V gene TRBV6-5 combines with J gene TRBJ2-1; D gene uncertain. Deletions cut 0 bases from V and 4 bases from J, with 7 bases between. The germline V gene has CDR1 MNHEY and CDR2 SVGAGI. CDR3 length: 14 amino acids. The CDR3 loop reads CASSYSGVYNEQFF. The CDR3 bases are TGTGCCAGCAGTTACTCGGGCGTATACAATGAGCAGTTCTTC.

V and J are TRBV15 and TRBJ1-1; D ambiguous. The CDR3 loop spans 13 amino acids. Germline lookup yields CDR1 LNHNV and CDR2 YYDKDF (reference sequence). With 0 bases removed from V and 3 bases from J, the gap between germline ends came to 5 bases. CDR3 in DNA: TGTGCCACCAGCAGAGACAGATACACTGAAGCTTTCTTT. As protein: CATSRDRYTEAFF.

CDR3: CASSLRAGRGYTF. The CDR3 DNA is TGTGCCAGCAGCCTAAGGGCAGGGCGGGGCTACACCTTC. The chain employs TRBV6-1 and TRBJ1-2; perhaps TRBD1 as D (5 bases). V was cut by 6 bases and J by 8 bases, with 16 bases left in between. Germline V gives CDR1 MNHNS, CDR2 SASEGT. CDR3 size: 13 residues.

The chain links TRBV5-1 to TRBJ1-2; no clear D. This CDR3 is 14 amino acids long. V dropped 9 bases and J dropped 0 bases, with 15 bases sitting between them. Germline CDR1 and CDR2: SGHRS and YFSETQ. The CDR3 region is CATAKESPNYGYTF. DNA of the CDR3: TGCGCCACCGCGAAAGAGTCCCCTAACTATGGCTACACCTTC. Supplemented by reference TRBV5-1 and TRBJ1-2, the full variable domain reads KAGVTQTPRYLIKTRGQQVTLSCSPISGHRSVSWYQQTPGQGLQFLFEYFSETQRNKGNFPGRFSGRQFSNSRSEMNVSTLELGDSALYLCATAKESPNYGYTFGSGTRLTVV.

This sequence joins TRBV7-9 and TRBJ2-2; TRBD2 might be the D (6 bases). Trimming took off 3 bases at V and 2 bases at J, with 7 bases between the two ends. The CDR3 is 14 residues long. Per the germline V gene, CDR1 is SEHNR and CDR2 is FQNEAQ (reference sequence). Here the CDR3 DNA reads TGTGCCAGCAGCTTGACTAGTAACACCGGGGAGCTGTTTTTT. Amino acid sequence: CASSLTSNTGELFF.

This chain links TRBV5-5 with TRBJ1-2; 9 nucleotides align to TRBD1. With 4 bases clipped from V and 8 bases from J, the junction kept 12 bases outside the gene matches. This CDR3 region has 15 residues. Germline V CDR1 and CDR2: SGHKS, YYEKEE (reference sequence). CDR3 protein: CASSQGTGLMWGYTF. CDR3 sequence (DNA): TGTGCCAGCAGCCAAGGGACAGGGCTAATGTGGGGCTACACCTTC.

The chain recombines TRBV18 with TRBJ1-1, with D possibly matching TRBD1 (5 bases). V gave up 4 bases and J gave up 2 bases, with 11 bases separating them. In germline, CDR1 is KGHSH, CDR2 LQKENI. The CDR3 covers 14 residues. The CDR3 DNA reads as TGTGCCAGCTCACAGGGACTCGCTAACACTGAAGCTTTCTTT. Translating it yields CASSQGLANTEAFF.

The V gene is TRBV7-2, the J gene TRBJ2-1; D is undetermined. From germline, CDR1 is SGHTA and CDR2 FQGNSA. V was shortened by 1 base and J by 4 bases, with 14 bases between the two germline ends. This CDR3 contains 16 residues. In DNA form, the CDR3 reads TGTGCCAGCAGCTTAGACTTTTCTGGCCGATACAATGAGCAGTTCTTC. Encoded protein: CASSLDFSGRYNEQFF.

This chain connects TRBV7-8 to TRBJ1-1; D is uncertain. V lost 6 bases and J lost 5, with 13 bases in between. This CDR3 spans 13 amino acids. Looked up from germline, CDR1 is SGHVS and CDR2 is FQNEAQ. The DNA for the CDR3 is TGTGCCAGCAGTAAGGACCTTTCTACTGAAGCTTTCTTT. Its translation is CASSKDLSTEAFF.

V is TRBV7-9 and J is TRBJ1-3, with no clear D. Trimming took 3 bases from V and 0 from J, leaving 9 bases between them. CDR1 is SEHNR and CDR2 is FQNEAQ in the germline V gene (reference sequence). CDR3 length equals 15 residues. CDR3 sequence (DNA): TGTGCCAGCAGCTTCTATGGGTCCTCTGGAAACACCATATATTTT. Translation: CASSFYGSSGNTIYF.